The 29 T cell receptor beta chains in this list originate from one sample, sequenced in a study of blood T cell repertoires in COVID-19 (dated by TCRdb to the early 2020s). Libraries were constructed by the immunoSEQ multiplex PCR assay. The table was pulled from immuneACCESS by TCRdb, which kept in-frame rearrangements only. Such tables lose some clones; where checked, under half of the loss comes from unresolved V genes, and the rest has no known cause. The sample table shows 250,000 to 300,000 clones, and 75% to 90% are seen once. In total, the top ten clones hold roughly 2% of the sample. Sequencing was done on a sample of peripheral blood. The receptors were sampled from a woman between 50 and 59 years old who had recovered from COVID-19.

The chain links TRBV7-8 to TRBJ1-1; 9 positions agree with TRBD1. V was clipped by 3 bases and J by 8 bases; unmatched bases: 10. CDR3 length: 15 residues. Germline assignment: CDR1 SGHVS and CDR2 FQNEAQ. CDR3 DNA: TGTGCCAGCAGCTTGGGGGGGACAGGGATTAGGGAAGCTTTCTTT. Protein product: CASSLGGTGIREAFF. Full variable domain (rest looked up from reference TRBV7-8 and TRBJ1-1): GAGVSQSPRYKVAKRGQDVALRCDPISGHVSLFWYQQALGQGPEFLTYFQNEAQLDKSGLPSDRFFAERPEGSVSTLKIQRTQQEDSAVYLCASSLGGTGIREAFFGQGTRLTVV.

The CDR3 DNA follows: TGTGCCAGTAGTCTTAGCGGGGGGGTCGTTACGCAGTATTTT. Its translation: CASSLSGGVVTQYF. The J gene is TRBJ2-3, the V gene TRBV19; 11 bases fit TRBD2. This CDR3 comprises 14 residues. Germline-derived CDR1 and CDR2 are LNHDA and SQIVND (reference sequence). V lost 5 bases and J lost 8; bases outside the gene matches: 6.

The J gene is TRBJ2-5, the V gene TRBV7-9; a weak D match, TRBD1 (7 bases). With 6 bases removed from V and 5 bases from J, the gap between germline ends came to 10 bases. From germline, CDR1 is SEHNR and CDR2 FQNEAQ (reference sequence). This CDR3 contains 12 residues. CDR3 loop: CASSSGGETQYF. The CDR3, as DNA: TGTGCCAGCAGTTCAGGGGGGGAGACCCAGTACTTC.

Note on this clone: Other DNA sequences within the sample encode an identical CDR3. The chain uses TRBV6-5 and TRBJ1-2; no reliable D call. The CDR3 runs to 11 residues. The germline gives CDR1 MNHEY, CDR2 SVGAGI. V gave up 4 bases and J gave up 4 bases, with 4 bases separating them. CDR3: CASSSGYGYTF. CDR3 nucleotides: TGTGCCAGCAGTTCAGGCTATGGCTACACCTTC.

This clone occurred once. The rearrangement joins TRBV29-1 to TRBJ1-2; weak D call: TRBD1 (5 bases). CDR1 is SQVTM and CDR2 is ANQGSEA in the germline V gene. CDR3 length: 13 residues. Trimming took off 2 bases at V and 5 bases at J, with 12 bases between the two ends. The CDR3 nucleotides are TGCAGCGTTGAATCCAGGGCAGGGTATGGCTACACCTTC. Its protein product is CSVESRAGYGYTF. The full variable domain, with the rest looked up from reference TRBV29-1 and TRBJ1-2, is SAVISQKPSRDICQRGTSLTIQCQVDSQVTMMFWYRQQPGQSLTLIATANQGSEATYESGFVIDKFPISRPNLTFSTLTVSNMSPEDSSIYLCSVESRAGYGYTFGSGTRLTVV.

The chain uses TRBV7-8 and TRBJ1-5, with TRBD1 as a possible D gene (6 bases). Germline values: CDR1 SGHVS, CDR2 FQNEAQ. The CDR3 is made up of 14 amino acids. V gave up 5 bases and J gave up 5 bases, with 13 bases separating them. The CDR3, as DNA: TGTGCCAGCAGCCCCGGGACAAACTATCAGCCCCAGCATTTT. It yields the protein CASSPGTNYQPQHF.

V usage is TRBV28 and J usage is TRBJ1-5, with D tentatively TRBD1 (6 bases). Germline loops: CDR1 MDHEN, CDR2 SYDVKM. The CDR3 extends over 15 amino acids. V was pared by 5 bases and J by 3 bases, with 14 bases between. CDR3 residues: CASSPRGGYNQPQHF. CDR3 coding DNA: TGTGCCAGCAGTCCTCGAGGGGGTTACAATCAGCCCCAGCATTTT.

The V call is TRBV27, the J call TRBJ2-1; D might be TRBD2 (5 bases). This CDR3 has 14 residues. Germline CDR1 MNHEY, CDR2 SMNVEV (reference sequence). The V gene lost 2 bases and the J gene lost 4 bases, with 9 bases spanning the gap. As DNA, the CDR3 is TGTGCCAGCAGTTTAGAGGGCCCATACAATGAGCAGTTCTTC. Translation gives CASSLEGPYNEQFF.

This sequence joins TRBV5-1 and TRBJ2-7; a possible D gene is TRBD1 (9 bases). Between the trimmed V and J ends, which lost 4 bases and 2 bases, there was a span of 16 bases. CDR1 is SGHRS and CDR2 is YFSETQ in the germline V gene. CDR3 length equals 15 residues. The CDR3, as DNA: TGCGCCAGCAGCCGGGAGGGACAGGGAACCTACGAGCAGTACTTC. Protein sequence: CASSREGQGTYEQYF. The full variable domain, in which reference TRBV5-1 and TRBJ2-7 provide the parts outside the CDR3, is KAGVTQTPRYLIKTRGQQVTLSCSPISGHRSVSWYQQTPGQGLQFLFEYFSETQRNKGNFPGRFSGRQFSNSRSEMNVSTLELGDSALYLCASSREGQGTYEQYFGPGTRLTVT.

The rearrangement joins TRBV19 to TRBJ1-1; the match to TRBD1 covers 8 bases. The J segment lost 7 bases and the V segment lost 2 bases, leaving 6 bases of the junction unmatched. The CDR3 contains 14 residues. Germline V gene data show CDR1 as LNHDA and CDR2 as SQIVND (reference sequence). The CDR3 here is CASSINRGIVEAFF. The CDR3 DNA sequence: TGTGCCAGTAGTATAAACAGGGGGATAGTTGAAGCTTTCTTT.

CDR3 in DNA: TGTGCCAGCAGTCTTGCGAGCAGGGAGCAGTTCTTC. The encoded protein is CASSLASREQFF. The chain joins TRBV28 to TRBJ2-1, with D unresolved. Trimming stripped 5 bases from V and 10 bases from J, with 12 bases between. The length of the CDR3 is 12 residues. The V gene's germline CDR1 is MDHEN and CDR2 SYDVKM.

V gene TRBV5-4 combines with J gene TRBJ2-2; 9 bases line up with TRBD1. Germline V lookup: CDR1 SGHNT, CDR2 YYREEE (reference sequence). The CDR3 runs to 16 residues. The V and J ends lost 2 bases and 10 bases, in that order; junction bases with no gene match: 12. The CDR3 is CASSFGGRTGVMELFF. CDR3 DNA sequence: TGTGCCAGCAGCTTCGGGGGCCGGACAGGGGTCATGGAGCTGTTTTTT.

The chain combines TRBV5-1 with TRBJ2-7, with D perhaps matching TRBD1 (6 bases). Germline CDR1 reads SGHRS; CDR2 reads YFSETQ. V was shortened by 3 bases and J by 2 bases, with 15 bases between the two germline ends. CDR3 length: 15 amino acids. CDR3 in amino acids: CASSSRPAGAYEQYF. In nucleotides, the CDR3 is TGCGCCAGCAGCTCAAGACCCGCAGGGGCCTACGAGCAGTACTTC.

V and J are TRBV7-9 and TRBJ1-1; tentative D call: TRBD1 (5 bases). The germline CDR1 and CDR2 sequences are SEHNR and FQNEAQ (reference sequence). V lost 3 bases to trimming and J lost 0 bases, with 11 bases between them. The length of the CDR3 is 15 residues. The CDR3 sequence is CASSFFGGVNTEAFF. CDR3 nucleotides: TGTGCCAGCAGCTTTTTTGGGGGGGTGAACACTGAAGCTTTCTTT.

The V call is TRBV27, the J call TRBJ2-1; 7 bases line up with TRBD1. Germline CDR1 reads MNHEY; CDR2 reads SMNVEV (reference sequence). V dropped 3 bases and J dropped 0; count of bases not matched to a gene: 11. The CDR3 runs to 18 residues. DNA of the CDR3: TGTGCCAGCAGTTTTTTACAGGGACAGCCCTACTCCTACAATGAGCAGTTCTTC. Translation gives CASSFLQGQPYSYNEQFF.

The CDR3 region is CAWSAGTDSYNEQFF. In DNA, the CDR3 is TGTGCCTGGAGCGCCGGGACAGATTCCTACAATGAGCAGTTCTTC. This chain joins TRBV30 and TRBJ2-1; 7 bases match TRBD1. The CDR3 spans 15 residues. Germline V gene lookup returns CDR1 GTSNPN and CDR2 SVGIG (reference sequence). The V segment lost 3 bases and the J segment 1 base; nucleotides outside the gene matches: 6.

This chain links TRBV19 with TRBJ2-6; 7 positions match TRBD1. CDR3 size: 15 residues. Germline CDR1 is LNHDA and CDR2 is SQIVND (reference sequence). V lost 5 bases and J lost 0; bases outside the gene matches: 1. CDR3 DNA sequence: TGTGCCAGTAGTTGGGACAGCTCTGGGGCCAACGTCCTGACTTTC. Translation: CASSWDSSGANVLTF.

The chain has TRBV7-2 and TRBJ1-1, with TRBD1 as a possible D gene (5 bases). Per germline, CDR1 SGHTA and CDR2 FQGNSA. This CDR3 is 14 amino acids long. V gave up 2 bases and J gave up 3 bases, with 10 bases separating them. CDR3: CASSLQGIDTEAFF. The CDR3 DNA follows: TGTGCCAGCAGCTTACAGGGAATTGACACTGAAGCTTTCTTT.

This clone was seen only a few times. CDR3 in DNA: TGCAGCGCCGCGCGGGGAGTAGGGACCGGGGAGCTGTTTTTT. Translating gives CSAARGVGTGELFF. The chain couples TRBV29-1 to TRBJ2-2; D may be TRBD2 (6 bases). The germline V and J ends were trimmed by 7 bases and 5 bases, with 17 bases remaining between them. Looked up from germline, CDR1 is SQVTM and CDR2 is ANQGSEA. The CDR3 is 14 amino acids.

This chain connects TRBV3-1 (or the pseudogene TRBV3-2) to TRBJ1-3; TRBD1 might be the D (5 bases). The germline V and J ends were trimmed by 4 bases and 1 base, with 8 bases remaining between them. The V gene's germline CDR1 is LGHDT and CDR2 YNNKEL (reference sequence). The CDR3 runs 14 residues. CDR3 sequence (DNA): TGTGCCAGCAGCCCGGCAGGGTCTGGAAACACCATATATTTT. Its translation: CASSPAGSGNTIYF.

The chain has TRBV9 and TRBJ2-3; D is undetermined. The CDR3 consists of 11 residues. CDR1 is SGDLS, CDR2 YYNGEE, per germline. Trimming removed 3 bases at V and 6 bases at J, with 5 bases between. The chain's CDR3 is CASSALDTQYF. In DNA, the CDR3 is TGTGCCAGCAGCGCCTTGGATACGCAGTATTTT.

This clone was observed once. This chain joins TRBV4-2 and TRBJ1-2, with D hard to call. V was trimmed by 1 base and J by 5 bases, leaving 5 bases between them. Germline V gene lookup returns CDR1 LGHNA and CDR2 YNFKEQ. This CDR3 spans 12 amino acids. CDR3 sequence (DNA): TGTGCCAGCAGCCAAGCTTCTTATGGCTACACCTTC. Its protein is CASSQASYGYTF.

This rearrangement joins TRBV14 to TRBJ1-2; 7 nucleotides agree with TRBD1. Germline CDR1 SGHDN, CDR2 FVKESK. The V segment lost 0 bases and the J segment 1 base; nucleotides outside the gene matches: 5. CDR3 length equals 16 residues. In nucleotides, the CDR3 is TGTGCCAGCAGCCAAGAACCAGGGGGACTTAACTATGGCTACACCTTC. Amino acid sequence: CASSQEPGGLNYGYTF.

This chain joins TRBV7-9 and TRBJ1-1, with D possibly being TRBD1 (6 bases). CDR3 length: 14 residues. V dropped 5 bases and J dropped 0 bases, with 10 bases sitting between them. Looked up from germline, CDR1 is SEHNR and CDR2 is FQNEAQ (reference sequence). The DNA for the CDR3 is TGTGCCAGCAGCGACACAGGGATGAACACTGAAGCTTTCTTT. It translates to CASSDTGMNTEAFF.

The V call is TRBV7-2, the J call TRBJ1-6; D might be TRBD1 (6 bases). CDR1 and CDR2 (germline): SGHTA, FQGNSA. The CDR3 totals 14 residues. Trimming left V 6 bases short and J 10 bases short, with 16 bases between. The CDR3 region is CASRIQGRRSPLHF. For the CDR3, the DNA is TGTGCCAGCAGGATACAGGGTAGGCGATCACCCCTCCACTTT.

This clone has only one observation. The chain's CDR3 is CASSSFDRRTEAFF. The CDR3 bases are TGTGCCAGCAGTTCCTTTGACAGGAGGACTGAAGCTTTCTTT. This chain links TRBV6-5 with TRBJ1-1, with a tentative D call TRBD1 (6 bases). Germline CDR1 and CDR2: MNHEY and SVGAGI. V shed 4 bases and J shed 5 bases, with 14 bases lying between them. The CDR3 is 14 residues long.

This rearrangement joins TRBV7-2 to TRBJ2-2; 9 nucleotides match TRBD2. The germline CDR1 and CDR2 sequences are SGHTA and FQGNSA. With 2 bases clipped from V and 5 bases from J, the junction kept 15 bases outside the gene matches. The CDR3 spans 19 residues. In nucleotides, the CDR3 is TGTGCCAGCAGCTTATCCCAGACTAGCGGAGGCCCCAAAACCGGGGAGCTGTTTTTT. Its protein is CASSLSQTSGGPKTGELFF.

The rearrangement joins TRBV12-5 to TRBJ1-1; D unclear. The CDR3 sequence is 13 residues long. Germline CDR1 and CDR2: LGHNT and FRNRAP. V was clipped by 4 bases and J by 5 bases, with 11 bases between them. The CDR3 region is CASGSHGRTEAFF. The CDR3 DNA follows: TGTGCTAGTGGTTCCCACGGGAGGACTGAAGCTTTCTTT. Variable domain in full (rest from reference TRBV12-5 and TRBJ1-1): DARVTQTPRHKVTEMGQEVTMRCQPILGHNTVFWYRQTMMQGLELLAYFRNRAPLDDSGMPKDRFSAEMPDATLATLKIQPSEPRDSAVYFCASGSHGRTEAFFGQGTRLTVV.

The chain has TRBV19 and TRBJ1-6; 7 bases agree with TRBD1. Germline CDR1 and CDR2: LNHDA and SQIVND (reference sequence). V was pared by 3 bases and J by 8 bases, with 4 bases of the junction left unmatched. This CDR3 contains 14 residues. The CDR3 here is CASSITGEDSPLHF. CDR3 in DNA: TGTGCCAGTAGTATCACAGGGGAGGATTCACCCCTCCACTTT.